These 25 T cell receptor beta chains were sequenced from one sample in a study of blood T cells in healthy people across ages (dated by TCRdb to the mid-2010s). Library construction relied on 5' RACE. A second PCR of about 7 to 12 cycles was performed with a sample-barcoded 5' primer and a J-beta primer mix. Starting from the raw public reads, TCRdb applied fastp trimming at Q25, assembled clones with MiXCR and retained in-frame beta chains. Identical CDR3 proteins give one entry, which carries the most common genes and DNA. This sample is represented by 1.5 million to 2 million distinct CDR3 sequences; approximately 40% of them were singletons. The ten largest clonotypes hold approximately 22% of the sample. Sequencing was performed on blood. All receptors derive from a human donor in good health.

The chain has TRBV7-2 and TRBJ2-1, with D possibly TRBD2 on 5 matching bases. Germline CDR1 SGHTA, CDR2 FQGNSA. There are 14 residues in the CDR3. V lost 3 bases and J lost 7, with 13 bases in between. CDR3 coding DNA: TGTGCCAGCAGCTTCACCATCGGGGAGAATGAGCAGTTCTTC. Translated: CASSFTIGENEQFF. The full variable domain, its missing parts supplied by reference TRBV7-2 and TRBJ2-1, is GAGVSQSPSNKVTEKGKDVELRCDPISGHTALYWYRQSLGQGLEFLIYFQGNSAPDKSGLPSDRFSAERTGGSVSTLTIQRTQQEDSAVYLCASSFTIGENEQFFGPGTRLTVL.

The CDR3 loop reads CASSVSTGSYPRYGYTF. The DNA of the CDR3 is TGTGCCAGCAGCGTATCGACAGGATCCTATCCTCGATATGGCTACACCTTC. The V and J genes are TRBV9 and TRBJ1-2, with TRBD1 as a possible D gene (6 bases). This CDR3 contains 17 residues. Trimming cost V 1 base and J 5 bases, with 21 bases left between them. CDR1 is SGDLS and CDR2 is YYNGEE in the germline V gene.

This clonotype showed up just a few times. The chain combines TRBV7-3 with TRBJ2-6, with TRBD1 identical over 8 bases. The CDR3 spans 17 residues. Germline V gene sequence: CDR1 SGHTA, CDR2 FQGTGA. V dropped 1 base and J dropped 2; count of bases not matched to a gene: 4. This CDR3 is CASSLNGQGAGANVLTF. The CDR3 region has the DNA TGTGCCAGCAGCTTAAACGGACAGGGTGCTGGGGCCAACGTCCTGACTTTC.

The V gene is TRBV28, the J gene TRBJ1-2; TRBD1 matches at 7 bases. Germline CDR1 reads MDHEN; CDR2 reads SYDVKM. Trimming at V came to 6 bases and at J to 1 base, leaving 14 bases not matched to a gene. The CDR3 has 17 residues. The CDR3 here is CASSGFQQGTFNYGYTF. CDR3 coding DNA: TGTGCCAGCAGCGGGTTTCAACAGGGGACATTTAACTATGGCTACACCTTC.

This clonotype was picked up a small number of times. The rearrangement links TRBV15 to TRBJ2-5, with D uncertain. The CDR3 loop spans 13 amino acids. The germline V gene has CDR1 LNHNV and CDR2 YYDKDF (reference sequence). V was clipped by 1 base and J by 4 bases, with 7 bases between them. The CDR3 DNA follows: TGTGCCACCAGCAGAGGGTTAGGAGAGACCCAGTACTTC. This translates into CATSRGLGETQYF.

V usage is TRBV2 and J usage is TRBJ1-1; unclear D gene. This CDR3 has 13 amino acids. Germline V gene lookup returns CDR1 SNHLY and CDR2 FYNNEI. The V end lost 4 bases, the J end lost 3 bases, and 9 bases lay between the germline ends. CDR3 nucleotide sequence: TGTGCCAGCAGTGGGGAAGCGGACACTGAAGCTTTCTTT. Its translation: CASSGEADTEAFF.

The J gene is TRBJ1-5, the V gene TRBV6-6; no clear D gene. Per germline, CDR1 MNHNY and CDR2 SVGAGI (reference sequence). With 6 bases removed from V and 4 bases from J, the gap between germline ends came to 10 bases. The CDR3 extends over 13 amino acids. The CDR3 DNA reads TGTGCCAGCAGGCCTGTCAGAAATCAGCCCCAGCATTTT. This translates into CASRPVRNQPQHF.

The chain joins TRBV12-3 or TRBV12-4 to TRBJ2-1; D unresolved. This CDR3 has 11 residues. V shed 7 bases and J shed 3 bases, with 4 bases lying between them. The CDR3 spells CASTYYNEQFF. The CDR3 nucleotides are TGTGCCAGCACCTACTACAATGAGCAGTTCTTC.

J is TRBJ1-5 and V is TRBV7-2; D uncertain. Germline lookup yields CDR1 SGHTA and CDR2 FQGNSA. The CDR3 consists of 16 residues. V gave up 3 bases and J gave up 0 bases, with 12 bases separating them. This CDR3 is CASSFRRPGSNQPQHF. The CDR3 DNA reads TGTGCCAGCAGCTTTCGGCGACCGGGTAGCAATCAGCCCCAGCATTTT. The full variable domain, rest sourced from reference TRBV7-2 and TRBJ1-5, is GAGVSQSPSNKVTEKGKDVELRCDPISGHTALYWYRQSLGQGLEFLIYFQGNSAPDKSGLPSDRFSAERTGGSVSTLTIQRTQQEDSAVYLCASSFRRPGSNQPQHFGDGTRLSIL.

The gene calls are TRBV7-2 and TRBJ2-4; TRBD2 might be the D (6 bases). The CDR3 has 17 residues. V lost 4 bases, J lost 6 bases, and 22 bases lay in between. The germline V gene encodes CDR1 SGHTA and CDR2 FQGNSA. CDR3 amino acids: CASSSLGPGEKRNIQYF. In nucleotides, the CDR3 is TGTGCCAGCAGCTCTCTTGGACCGGGAGAAAAAAGAAACATTCAGTACTTC.

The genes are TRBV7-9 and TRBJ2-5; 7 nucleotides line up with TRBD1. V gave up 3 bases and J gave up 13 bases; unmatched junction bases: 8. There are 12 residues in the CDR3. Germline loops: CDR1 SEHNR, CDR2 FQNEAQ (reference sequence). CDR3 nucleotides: TGTGCCAGCAGCTTGGGACAGACTTCTCCGTACTTC. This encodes CASSLGQTSPYF.

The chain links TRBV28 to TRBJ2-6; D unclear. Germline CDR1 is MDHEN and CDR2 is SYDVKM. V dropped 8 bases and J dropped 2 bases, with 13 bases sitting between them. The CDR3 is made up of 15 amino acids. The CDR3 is CASGHLKAGANVLTF. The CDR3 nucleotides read TGTGCCAGCGGGCACCTAAAGGCTGGGGCCAACGTCCTGACTTTC.

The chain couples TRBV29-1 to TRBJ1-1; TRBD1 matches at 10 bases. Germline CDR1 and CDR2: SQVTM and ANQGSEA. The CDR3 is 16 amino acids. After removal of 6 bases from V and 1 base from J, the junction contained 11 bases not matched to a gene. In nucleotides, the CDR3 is TGCAGCGTCAAGACAGGGGGCGACCCCCGGAACACTGAAGCTTTCTTT. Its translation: CSVKTGGDPRNTEAFF.

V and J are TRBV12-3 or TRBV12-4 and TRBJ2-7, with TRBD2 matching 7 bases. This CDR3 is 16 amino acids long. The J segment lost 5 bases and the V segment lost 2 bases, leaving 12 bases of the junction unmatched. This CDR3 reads CASSLTRRLADNEQYF. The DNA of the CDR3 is TGTGCCAGCAGTTTAACGCGGCGACTAGCAGATAACGAGCAGTACTTC.

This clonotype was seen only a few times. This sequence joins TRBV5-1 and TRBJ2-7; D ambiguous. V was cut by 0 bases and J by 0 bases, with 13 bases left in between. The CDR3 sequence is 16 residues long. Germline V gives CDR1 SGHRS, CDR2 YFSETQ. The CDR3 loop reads CASSLALSSSSYEQYF. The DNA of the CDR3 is TGCGCCAGCAGCTTGGCCCTCTCCTCGAGCTCCTACGAGCAGTACTTC.

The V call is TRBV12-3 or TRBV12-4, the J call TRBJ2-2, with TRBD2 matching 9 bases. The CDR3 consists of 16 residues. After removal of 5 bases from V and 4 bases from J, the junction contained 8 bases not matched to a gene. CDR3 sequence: CASSIPGLAVTGELFF. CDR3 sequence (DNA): TGTGCCAGCAGTATCCCGGGACTAGCTGTCACCGGGGAGCTGTTTTTT.

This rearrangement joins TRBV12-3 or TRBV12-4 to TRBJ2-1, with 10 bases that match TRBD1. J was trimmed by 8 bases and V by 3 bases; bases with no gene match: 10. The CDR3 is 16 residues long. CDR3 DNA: TGTGCCAGCAGTTTTTATGGGACAGGGGACATGTATGAGCAGTTCTTC. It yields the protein CASSFYGTGDMYEQFF.

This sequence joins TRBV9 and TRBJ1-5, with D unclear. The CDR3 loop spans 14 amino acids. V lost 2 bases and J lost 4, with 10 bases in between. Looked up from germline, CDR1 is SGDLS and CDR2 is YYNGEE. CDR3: CASSVGLFNQPQHF. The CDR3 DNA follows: TGTGCCAGCAGCGTCGGGCTCTTTAATCAGCCCCAGCATTTT.

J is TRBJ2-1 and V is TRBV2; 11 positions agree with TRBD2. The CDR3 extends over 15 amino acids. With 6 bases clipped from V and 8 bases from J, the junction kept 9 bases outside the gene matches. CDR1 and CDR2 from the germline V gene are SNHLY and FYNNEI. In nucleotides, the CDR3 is TGTGCCAGCAGATTTAGCGGGGGGGCCGTTGATGAGCAGTTCTTC. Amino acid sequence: CASRFSGGAVDEQFF.

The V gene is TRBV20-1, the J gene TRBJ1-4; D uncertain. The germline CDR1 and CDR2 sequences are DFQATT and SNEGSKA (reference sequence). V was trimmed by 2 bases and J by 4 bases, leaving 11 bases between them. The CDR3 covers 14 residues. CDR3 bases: TGCAGTGCTAGACGACCGACAAATAATGAAAAACTGTTTTTT. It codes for CSARRPTNNEKLFF.

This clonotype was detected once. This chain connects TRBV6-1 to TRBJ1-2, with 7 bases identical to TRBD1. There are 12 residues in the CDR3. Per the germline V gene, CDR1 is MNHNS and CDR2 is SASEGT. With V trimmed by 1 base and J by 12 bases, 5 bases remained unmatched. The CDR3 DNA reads TGTGCCAGCAGTGAAGTGCACAGGGGAGACACCTTC. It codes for CASSEVHRGDTF.

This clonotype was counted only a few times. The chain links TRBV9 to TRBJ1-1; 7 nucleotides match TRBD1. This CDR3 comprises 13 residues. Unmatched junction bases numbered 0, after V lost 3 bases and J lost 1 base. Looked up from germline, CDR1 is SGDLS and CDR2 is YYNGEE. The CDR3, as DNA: TGTGCCAGCAGCGAGGGGGCGAACACTGAAGCTTTCTTT. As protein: CASSEGANTEAFF.

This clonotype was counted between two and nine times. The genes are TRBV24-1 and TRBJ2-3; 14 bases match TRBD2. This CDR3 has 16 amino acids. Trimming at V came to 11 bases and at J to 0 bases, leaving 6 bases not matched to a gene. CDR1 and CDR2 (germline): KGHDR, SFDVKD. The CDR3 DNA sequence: TGTGCCATCGGACTAGCGGGGGGCGAAAGCACAGATACGCAGTATTTT. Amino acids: CAIGLAGGESTDTQYF.

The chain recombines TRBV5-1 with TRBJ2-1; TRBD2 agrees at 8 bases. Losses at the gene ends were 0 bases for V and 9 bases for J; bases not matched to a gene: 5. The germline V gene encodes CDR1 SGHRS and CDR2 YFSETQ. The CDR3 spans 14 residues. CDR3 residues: CASSLEGLDFEQFF. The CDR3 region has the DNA TGCGCCAGCAGCTTGGAGGGACTAGACTTTGAGCAGTTCTTC.

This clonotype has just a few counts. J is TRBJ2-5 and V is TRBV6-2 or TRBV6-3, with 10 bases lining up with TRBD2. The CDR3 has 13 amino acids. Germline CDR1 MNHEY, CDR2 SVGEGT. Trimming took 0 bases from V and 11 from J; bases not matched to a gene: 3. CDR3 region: CASSYSLAGEQYF. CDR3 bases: TGTGCCAGCAGTTACTCCCTAGCGGGGGAGCAGTACTTC.